Detailed here is one TCR beta chain. RNA transcripts served as the template for amplifying TCR beta CDR3 regions. TCR CDR3 underwent first-round RT-PCR with the HTBI primer set. TCRdb processed the multiplex PCR reads anew with MiXCR; each CDR3 protein has one entry. In the table there are 500,000 to 600,000 distinct CDR3 sequences, 40% to 55% of which are singletons. Germline values: CDR1 SNHLY, CDR2 FYNNEI. V lost 4 bases and J lost 3; bases outside the gene matches: 5. This CDR3 has 14 amino acids. This entry belongs to a study of T cells in Graves' hyperthyroidism and ophthalmopathy. Sequenced sample: peripheral blood or thyroid tissue (not recorded which). The gene calls are TRBV2 and TRBJ2-5; TRBD1 matches 7 bases. The clonotype comes from an adult woman with Graves' disease, either hyperthyroidism or ophthalmopathy (not recorded which). This chain's CDR3 is CASSGGRGKETQYF. CDR3 sequence (DNA): TGTGCCAGCAGTGGGGGCAGGGGGAAAGAGACCCAGTACTTC.